This TCR beta chain was recovered during a study of blood T cell repertoires in COVID-19. Germline V gene lookup returns CDR1 SGHRS and CDR2 YFSETQ. V lost 4 bases and J lost 0; bases outside the gene matches: 5. The CDR3 has 16 residues. Assay used: immunoSEQ multiplex PCR; TCRdb lists only in-frame clones, some missing. The sample consists of around 300,000 clones, 83% of them appearing once. This chain joins TRBV5-1 and TRBJ2-1; 9 bases fit TRBD2. Sequencing was performed on peripheral blood. This clonotype originated in a man between 25 and 39 years old with active or convalescent COVID-19. CDR3 DNA sequence: TGCGCCAGCAGCCCACAGCGGGGGGACTCCTACAATGAGCAGTTCTTC. Its translation is CASSPQRGDSYNEQFF.